Each of the 30 T cell receptor beta chains below was sequenced from the same sample in a study of early T cells in non-severe SARS-CoV-2 infection. TCRdb reprocessed the 5' RACE reads with MiXCR, giving one entry per CDR3 protein. Among 97,000 or so distinct CDR3 sequences listed, 9.5% to 12% were seen once. Here the sequenced sample was whole blood, taken at baseline. All receptors come from an adult who was a healthcare worker with PCR-confirmed SARS-CoV-2 infection or an uninfected control (not recorded which).

The genes are TRBV6-5 and TRBJ2-5, with TRBD1 matching 8 bases. Per germline, CDR1 MNHEY and CDR2 SVGAGI. The V segment lost 5 bases and the J segment 5 bases; nucleotides outside the gene matches: 10. This CDR3 region has 15 residues. The CDR3 bases are TGTGCCAGCAGTCCCGTAACCACAGGGGGGGAGACCCAGTACTTC. Its protein product is CASSPVTTGGETQYF.

The chain recombines TRBV7-2 with TRBJ1-6; 8 bases are a match to TRBD1. Trimming removed 4 bases from V and 9 bases from J; junction bases left unmatched: 5. Germline V gives CDR1 SGHTA, CDR2 FQGNSA. The CDR3 has 14 amino acids. The CDR3 DNA is TGTGCCAGCAGCTCTCAGGGGGCGTCTTCACCCCTCCACTTT. This sequence encodes CASSSQGASSPLHF.

This clonotype was seen a few times. This sequence joins TRBV14 and TRBJ2-5; D perhaps matches TRBD1 (6 bases). Germline V CDR1 and CDR2: SGHDN, FVKESK. The length of the CDR3 is 13 residues. The V gene lost 11 bases and the J gene lost 2 bases, with 15 bases spanning the gap. DNA for the CDR3: TGTGCCCGGCCAACTCAGGGGCAAGAGACCCAGTACTTC. Translation: CARPTQGQETQYF.

The table lists this clonotype with a few counts. This chain uses TRBV20-1 with TRBJ1-1; D is unclear. The CDR3 loop spans 11 amino acids. Trimming left V 5 bases short and J 8 bases short, with 12 bases between. CDR1 and CDR2 (germline): DFQATT, SNEGSKA (reference sequence). The CDR3 sequence is CSASYMLEAFF. For the CDR3, the DNA is TGCAGTGCTTCTTATATGTTGGAAGCTTTCTTT.

The chain is built from TRBV5-1 and TRBJ2-7; 8 bases are shared with TRBD1. With 4 bases clipped from V and 5 bases from J, the junction kept 8 bases outside the gene matches. Germline-derived CDR1 and CDR2 are SGHRS and YFSETQ. The CDR3 runs to 14 residues. CDR3 DNA: TGCGCCAGCAGCACCGGACAGGGATTCCACGAGCAGTACTTC. It yields the protein CASSTGQGFHEQYF.

Many counts were recorded for this clonotype. The rearrangement joins TRBV30 to TRBJ2-5, with D perhaps matching TRBD2 (5 bases). Germline V gives CDR1 GTSNPN, CDR2 SVGIG (reference sequence). Trimming took off 2 bases at V and 5 bases at J, with 12 bases between the two ends. The CDR3 spans 13 residues. Here the CDR3 DNA reads TGTGCCTGGAGTTTCGGGAAGGGTGAGACCCAGTACTTC. The encoded protein is CAWSFGKGETQYF.

This clonotype was observed a few times. The chain employs TRBV20-1 and TRBJ2-7; D ambiguous. Trimming shortened V by 0 bases and J by 7 bases, and 19 bases separated the two germline ends. This CDR3 spans 15 amino acids. Germline V gives CDR1 DFQATT, CDR2 SNEGSKA (reference sequence). CDR3 nucleotides: TGCAGTGCTAGAGACCTGCCGCGTCCGGACGGAGAGCAGTACTTC. Translated: CSARDLPRPDGEQYF.

The rearrangement uses TRBV4-1 and TRBJ2-3; 8 nucleotides agree with TRBD2. This CDR3 has 17 residues. Trimming removed 1 base from V and 4 bases from J; junction bases left unmatched: 10. Looked up from germline, CDR1 is MGHRA and CDR2 is YSYEKL. The CDR3 DNA follows: TGCGCCAGCAGCCAAGTCGTCTTAGCGGGGAGGGCAGATACGCAGTATTTT. The encoded protein is CASSQVVLAGRADTQYF.

This clonotype showed up many times. The chain joins TRBV19 to TRBJ2-1; D gene uncertain. CDR3 length equals 11 residues. Trimming left V 11 bases short and J 3 bases short, with 8 bases between. CDR1 and CDR2 (germline): LNHDA, SQIVND (reference sequence). DNA of the CDR3: TGTGCCTCGAAGGGCTACAATGAGCAGTTCTTC. Translation: CASKGYNEQFF. The full variable domain, its missing parts supplied by reference TRBV19 and TRBJ2-1, is DGGITQSPKYLFRKEGQNVTLSCEQNLNHDAMYWYRQDPGQGLRLIYYSQIVNDFQKGDIAEGYSVSREKKESFPLTVTSAQKNPTAFYLCASKGYNEQFFGPGTRLTVL.

This clonotype was observed a handful of times. The chain uses TRBV7-2 and TRBJ1-6, with TRBD1 identical over 10 bases. The CDR3 sequence is 15 residues long. J lost 9 bases, V lost 5 bases, and 7 bases had no gene match. Germline CDR1 is SGHTA and CDR2 is FQGNSA. CDR3 in amino acids: CASSPIRQGASPLHF. CDR3 DNA: TGTGCCAGCAGCCCTATCCGACAGGGGGCTTCACCCCTCCACTTT.

This chain joins TRBV5-1 and TRBJ1-1; 9 bases align to TRBD1. CDR1 and CDR2 from the germline V gene are SGHRS and YFSETQ. Trimming at V came to 5 bases and at J to 5 bases, leaving 10 bases not matched to a gene. The CDR3 totals 15 residues. The CDR3 here is CASRRYRGQGTEAFF. Written as DNA, the CDR3 is TGCGCCAGCAGGAGATACAGGGGGCAGGGGACTGAAGCTTTCTTT.

This rearrangement joins TRBV7-8 to TRBJ1-5; D remains ambiguous. Germline assignment: CDR1 SGHVS and CDR2 FQNEAQ. Trimming shortened V by 2 bases and J by 3 bases, and 11 bases separated the two germline ends. The CDR3 covers 15 residues. CDR3 DNA: TGTGCCAGCAGCTTATCTTTACCGATCAATCAGCCCCAGCATTTT. Its translation is CASSLSLPINQPQHF.

This clonotype was seen at least ten times. This chain joins TRBV7-8 and TRBJ2-1; D remains unclear. V lost 2 bases, J lost 3 bases, and 14 bases lay in between. CDR1 is SGHVS, CDR2 FQNEAQ, per germline. This CDR3 comprises 16 residues. The CDR3 loop is CASSLQLVTDYNEQFF. The DNA of the CDR3 is TGTGCCAGCAGCTTACAGTTAGTCACGGACTACAATGAGCAGTTCTTC.

The V call is TRBV12-3 or TRBV12-4, the J call TRBJ2-1; 13 nucleotides match TRBD2. V trimming: 7 bases; J trimming: 6 bases; junction bases outside the gene matches: 6. The CDR3 is 15 amino acids. The CDR3 loop is CASTPGLAGSNEQFF. The CDR3 nucleotides read TGTGCCAGCACTCCGGGACTAGCGGGATCCAATGAGCAGTTCTTC.

This chain links TRBV5-4 with TRBJ2-3; the D is unclear. CDR1 SGHNT and CDR2 YYREEE come from the germline V gene (reference sequence). V dropped 0 bases and J dropped 1 base, with 6 bases sitting between them. The CDR3 sequence is 14 residues long. The CDR3 loop reads CASSLADGTDTQYF. DNA for the CDR3: TGTGCCAGCAGCTTGGCAGACGGCACAGATACGCAGTATTTT.

The J gene is TRBJ1-4, the V gene TRBV5-6; 8 bases line up with TRBD1. The CDR3 spans 15 residues. After removal of 2 bases from V and 4 bases from J, the junction contained 4 bases not matched to a gene. The germline CDR1 and CDR2 sequences are SGHDT and YYEEEE. CDR3 sequence (DNA): TGTGCCAGCAGCTTAAAGACAGGGGTTAATGAAAAACTGTTTTTT. Amino acids: CASSLKTGVNEKLFF.

V usage is TRBV27 and J usage is TRBJ1-1, with unresolved D. There are 13 residues in the CDR3. The germline gives CDR1 MNHEY, CDR2 SMNVEV (reference sequence). V lost 3 bases to trimming and J lost 3 bases, with 8 bases between them. Here the CDR3 reads CASSFAVYTEAFF. In nucleotides, the CDR3 is TGTGCCAGCAGTTTTGCGGTTTACACTGAAGCTTTCTTT.

This clonotype was picked up a small number of times. The chain couples TRBV19 to TRBJ1-5; D might be TRBD1 (5 bases). CDR1 and CDR2 from the germline V gene are LNHDA and SQIVND (reference sequence). V shed 4 bases and J shed 2 bases, with 12 bases lying between them. CDR3 size: 15 residues. This CDR3 reads CASSNWGDGNQPQHF. As DNA, the CDR3 is TGTGCCAGTAGTAATTGGGGGGACGGCAATCAGCCCCAGCATTTT.

This clonotype was seen a handful of times. The CDR3 region has the DNA TGCAGTGCTGCGAGCGGGTATTCCTACGAGCAGTACTTC. This translates into CSAASGYSYEQYF. The chain combines TRBV20-1 with TRBJ2-7; D possibly corresponds to TRBD2 (6 bases). Germline-derived CDR1 and CDR2 are DFQATT and SNEGSKA (reference sequence). The CDR3 contains 13 residues. V dropped 5 bases and J dropped 1 base, with 12 bases sitting between them.

The chain joins TRBV7-9 to TRBJ1-1; no clear D. The germline gives CDR1 SEHNR, CDR2 FQNEAQ (reference sequence). The ends were cut back, 5 bases at V and 8 bases at J, with 9 bases in the middle. The CDR3 contains 11 residues. CDR3 in amino acids: CASSLFGEAFF. The CDR3 DNA is TGTGCCAGCAGCCTTTTCGGGGAAGCTTTCTTT.

Only a few counts were recorded for this clonotype. V usage is TRBV4-3 and J usage is TRBJ2-1; possible D gene TRBD2, 6 bases. CDR3 length equals 17 residues. Per the germline V gene, CDR1 is LGHNA and CDR2 is YSLEER. Trimming shortened V by 4 bases and J by 2 bases, and 18 bases separated the two germline ends. CDR3 coding DNA: TGCGCCAGCAGCCTTCTGGGGAACGGCGGGGCCTACAATGAGCAGTTCTTC. Translation: CASSLLGNGGAYNEQFF.

This rearrangement joins TRBV7-8 to TRBJ1-1; D unclear. CDR3 size: 12 residues. V lost 1 base and J 14 bases, leaving 14 bases between the germline ends. The germline CDR1 and CDR2 sequences are SGHVS and FQNEAQ. CDR3 coding DNA: TGTGCCAGCAGCTTAGAGGGAGCCGCCCTATTCTTT. This gives the protein CASSLEGAALFF.

This clonotype has just a few counts. The rearrangement uses TRBV6-6 and TRBJ1-2; unclear D gene. Germline V lookup: CDR1 MNHNY, CDR2 SVGAGI (reference sequence). This CDR3 comprises 13 residues. With 2 bases removed from V and 2 bases from J, the gap between germline ends came to 6 bases. The CDR3 nucleotides are TGTGCCAGCAGTTACGACACAAACTATGGCTACACCTTC. Its translation is CASSYDTNYGYTF.

The gene calls are TRBV6-1 and TRBJ1-1; D is unresolved. In germline, CDR1 is MNHNS, CDR2 SASEGT. The CDR3 extends over 14 amino acids. V lost 7 bases, J lost 0 bases, and 12 bases lay in between. The CDR3 protein is CASTERVMNTEAFF. CDR3 nucleotide sequence: TGTGCCAGCACCGAAAGGGTTATGAACACTGAAGCTTTCTTT.

The chain carries TRBV4-2 and TRBJ2-7; 9 bases are shared with TRBD2. CDR1 is LGHNA and CDR2 is YNFKEQ in the germline V gene. V lost 0 bases, J lost 6 bases, and 6 bases stayed unmatched. The CDR3 is 15 amino acids. The CDR3 is CASSQDLAGAPEQYF. CDR3 nucleotides: TGTGCCAGCAGCCAAGATTTAGCGGGAGCTCCCGAGCAGTACTTC.

This clonotype was found a few times. The chain uses TRBV7-2 and TRBJ1-2; no clear D. V was trimmed by 5 bases and J by 3 bases, leaving 13 bases between them. This CDR3 region has 14 residues. Germline V gene data show CDR1 as SGHTA and CDR2 as FQGNSA. The CDR3 coding sequence is TGTGCCAGCAGCCCTCTACAGCCTTACTATGGCTACACCTTC. Its translation: CASSPLQPYYGYTF.

This clonotype was detected many times. This chain connects TRBV7-3 to TRBJ2-1; 14 nucleotides agree with TRBD2. The V and J ends lost 8 bases and 8 bases, in that order; junction bases with no gene match: 5. CDR3 length: 14 residues. CDR1 is SGHTA and CDR2 is FQGTGA in the germline V gene. The CDR3 bases are TGTGCCAGCCCGGGGACTAGCGGGAGTCATGAGCAGTTCTTC. Protein sequence: CASPGTSGSHEQFF.

This clonotype was counted between two and nine times. CDR3 amino acids: CASSFLGELFF. CDR3 coding DNA: TGTGCCAGCAGCTTTCTCGGGGAGCTGTTTTTT. The chain combines TRBV7-9 with TRBJ2-2, with D unresolved. Trimming took 3 bases from V and 7 from J, leaving 3 bases between them. The germline CDR1 and CDR2 sequences are SEHNR and FQNEAQ (reference sequence). The CDR3 totals 11 residues.

This clonotype was counted ten times or more. J is TRBJ1-2 and V is TRBV4-3; 7 nucleotides line up with TRBD1. J lost 7 bases, V lost 0 bases, and 8 bases had no gene match. The CDR3 length is 15 residues. In germline, CDR1 is LGHNA, CDR2 YSLEER. The CDR3 nucleotides read TGCGCCAGCAGCCAAGATCCCCGACAGGGACTTGGCTACACCTTC. It is translated as CASSQDPRQGLGYTF.

This clonotype turned up a few times. This sequence joins TRBV5-1 and TRBJ2-7, with a weak D call TRBD1 (5 bases). Germline lookup yields CDR1 SGHRS and CDR2 YFSETQ. Between the trimmed V and J ends, which lost 0 bases and 3 bases, there was a span of 7 bases. The CDR3 has 13 amino acids. CDR3 amino acids: CASSLGQNYEQYF. For the CDR3, the DNA is TGCGCCAGCAGCTTGGGACAGAACTACGAGCAGTACTTC.